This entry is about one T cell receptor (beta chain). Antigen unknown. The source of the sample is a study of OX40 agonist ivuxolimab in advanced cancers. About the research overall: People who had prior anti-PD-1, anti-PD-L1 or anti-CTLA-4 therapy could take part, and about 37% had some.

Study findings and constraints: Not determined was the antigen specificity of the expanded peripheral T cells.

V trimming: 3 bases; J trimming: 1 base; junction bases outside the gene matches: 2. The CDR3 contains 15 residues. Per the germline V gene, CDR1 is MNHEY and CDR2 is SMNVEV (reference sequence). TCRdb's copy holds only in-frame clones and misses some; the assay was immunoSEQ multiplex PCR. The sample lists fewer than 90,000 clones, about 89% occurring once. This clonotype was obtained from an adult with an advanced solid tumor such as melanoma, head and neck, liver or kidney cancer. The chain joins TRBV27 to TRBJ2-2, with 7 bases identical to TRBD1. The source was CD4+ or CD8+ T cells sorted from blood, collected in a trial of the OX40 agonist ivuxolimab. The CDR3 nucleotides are TGTGCCAGCAGTTTGGGGACAGAGAACACCGGGGAGCTGTTTTTT. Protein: CASSLGTENTGELFF.